The 24 T cell receptor beta chains in this list originate from one sample, sequenced in a study of blood T cells in healthy people across ages (dated by TCRdb to between 2014 and 2017). Libraries came from 5' RACE. TCRdb names Illumina HiSeq 2500 as the instrument used. A second PCR of 7 to 11 cycles was run with a J-beta primer mix and a sample-barcoded 5' primer. Starting from the raw public reads, TCRdb applied fastp trimming at Q25, assembled clones with MiXCR and retained in-frame beta chains. CDR3 protein duplicates are merged, each entry listing the most common genes and DNA. This sample comprises about 970,000 distinct CDR3 sequences, roughly 47% of them detected only once. Together, the top ten hold about 21% of the sample. The sequenced material came from blood. These receptors came from a woman aged 55-69 years in good health.

There are a few counts of this clonotype. The chain carries TRBV14 and TRBJ2-7, with D uncertain. This CDR3 has 12 amino acids. The germline V and J ends were trimmed by 4 bases and 0 bases, with 4 bases remaining between them. In germline, CDR1 is SGHDN, CDR2 FVKESK. In nucleotides, the CDR3 is TGTGCCAGCAGCCGTATCTCCTACGAGCAGTACTTC. Translated, it gives CASSRISYEQYF.

The chain links TRBV12-3 or TRBV12-4 to TRBJ2-7; the match to TRBD2 covers 8 bases. The J call may be in error: the DNA end matches TRBJ2-4 better. This CDR3 has 11 amino acids. In DNA, the CDR3 is TGTGCCACTCGGGCGGGGGGCATTCAGTACTTC. Its protein product is CATRAGGIQYF.

This clonotype showed up just a few times. The chain is built from TRBV27 and TRBJ2-7, with 7 nucleotides matching TRBD1. From germline, CDR1 is MNHEY and CDR2 SMNVEV (reference sequence). The length of the CDR3 is 16 residues. V dropped 5 bases and J dropped 6; count of bases not matched to a gene: 16. In DNA, the CDR3 is TGTGCCAGCAGTGCTCAACAGGGGCCTCCCTCTTGCGAGCAGTACTTC. Encoded protein: CASSAQQGPPSCEQYF.

The rearrangement links TRBV6-5 to TRBJ1-1; 7 bases are shared with TRBD1. In germline, CDR1 is MNHEY, CDR2 SVGAGI. The CDR3 consists of 18 residues. Trimming removed 0 bases from V and 3 bases from J; junction bases left unmatched: 13. The CDR3 protein is CASSYSQGGGVGYTEAFF. DNA of the CDR3: TGTGCCAGCAGTTACTCCCAGGGGGGTGGGGTCGGGTACACTGAAGCTTTCTTT.

This chain connects TRBV21-1 to TRBJ2-7; the DNA was not compared with TRBD2, the D call given in the table. TRBV21-1 is described as a pseudogene. This CDR3 region has 15 residues. CDR3 protein: CASRAEGPSSYEQYF. Written as DNA, the CDR3 is TGTGCCAGCCGGGCGGAGGGGCCGAGCTCCTACGAGCAGTACTTC.

This chain links TRBV27 with TRBJ2-3; D is uncertain. The CDR3 runs to 16 residues. Per the germline V gene, CDR1 is MNHEY and CDR2 is SMNVEV (reference sequence). Trimming took 6 bases from V and 4 from J, leaving 20 bases between them. CDR3 sequence reads: CASRKFGVSHPDTQYF. CDR3 bases: TGTGCCAGCAGAAAATTTGGAGTCAGCCACCCAGATACGCAGTATTTT.

The V and J genes are TRBV29-1 and TRBJ2-3, with D unresolved. V lost 6 bases, J lost 0 bases, and 7 bases lay in between. Germline V gives CDR1 SQVTM, CDR2 ANQGSEA. This CDR3 spans 12 amino acids. The CDR3 nucleotides read TGCAGCGTAAAGACTAGCACAGATACGCAGTATTTT. Translation: CSVKTSTDTQYF.

CDR3 region: CSAREAAGVENEQFF. CDR3 nucleotides: TGCAGTGCTAGAGAGGCAGCGGGAGTGGAAAATGAGCAGTTCTTC. The rearrangement links TRBV20-1 to TRBJ2-1, with TRBD2 matching over 8 bases. Trimming removed 0 bases from V and 7 bases from J; junction bases left unmatched: 8. In germline, CDR1 is DFQATT, CDR2 SNEGSKA (reference sequence). The CDR3 has 15 residues.

The chain recombines TRBV4-1 with TRBJ1-5, with TRBD1 matching 7 bases. The V gene's germline CDR1 is MGHRA and CDR2 YSYEKL. V trimming: 1 base; J trimming: 5 bases; junction bases outside the gene matches: 5. This CDR3 has 15 amino acids. Here the CDR3 DNA reads TGCGCCAGCAGCCAAGTGGACAGGCTCGATCAGCCCCAGCATTTT. Its translation: CASSQVDRLDQPQHF.

This clonotype has a single count. The V gene is TRBV10-3, the J gene TRBJ2-1; possibly TRBD1 for D (5 bases). The CDR3 spans 11 residues. V lost 4 bases, J lost 8 bases, and 6 bases lay in between. Looked up from germline, CDR1 is ENHRY and CDR2 is SYGVKD. The CDR3 coding sequence is TGTGCCATCAGTGGCAGGGATGAGCAGTTCTTC. It specifies CAISGRDEQFF.

This clonotype was observed a few times. The gene calls are TRBV6-6 and TRBJ2-7, with TRBD2 matching 7 bases. The ends lost 0 bases at V and 7 bases at J; junction bases unmatched: 15. The CDR3 totals 17 residues. Germline loops: CDR1 MNHNY, CDR2 SVGAGI (reference sequence). CDR3 in DNA: TGTGCCAGCAGTTACTCGGCTAGGGACTACGCTAGGGGTGAGCAGTACTTC. Protein product: CASSYSARDYARGEQYF.

For this clonotype: A much more abundant neighbour one base away suggests this may be a read error. The CDR3 region has the DNA TGCGCCGGCAGCCAAGATGGACACTACAATGAGCAGTTCTTC. Residues: CAGSQDGHYNEQFF. J is TRBJ2-1 and V is TRBV4-3; a possible D gene is TRBD1 (5 bases). The CDR3 runs to 14 residues. Per germline, CDR1 LGHNA and CDR2 YSLEER.

The chain has TRBV10-1 and TRBJ2-3; 9 nucleotides line up with TRBD1. CDR3 length: 21 amino acids. Germline V gene lookup returns CDR1 WNHNN and CDR2 SYGVQD (reference sequence). J gave up 4 bases and V 0 bases, and 20 bases lay outside the gene matches. The CDR3 region has the DNA TGCGCCAGCAGTGAGTCAGGCCTCGGAGTGTTAGGACAGGGGTTGGCAGATACGCAGTATTTT. Translating gives CASSESGLGVLGQGLADTQYF.

As concerns this clonotype: It may be a read error: a sequence one base away is much more abundant. The chain uses TRBV5-1 and TRBJ2-1; D unresolved. The CDR3 totals 14 residues. The germline V and J ends were trimmed by 4 bases and 3 bases, with 11 bases remaining between them. Germline V lookup: CDR1 SGHRS, CDR2 YFSETQ. The CDR3, as DNA: TGCGCCAGCAGCGGAAAGAGGTACTACAATGAGCAGTTCTTC. Translating gives CASSGKRYYNEQFF.

CDR3 region: CSEQEKNIQYF. The CDR3 nucleotides read TGCAGTGAACAGGAGAAAAACATTCAGTACTTC. V and J are TRBV20-1 and TRBJ2-4; D perhaps matches TRBD1 (5 bases). This CDR3 comprises 11 residues. V shed 7 bases and J shed 4 bases, with 8 bases lying between them. From germline, CDR1 is DFQATT and CDR2 SNEGSKA (reference sequence).

The V call is TRBV11-2, the J call TRBJ2-5; 10 bases map to TRBD2. The germline gives CDR1 SGHAT, CDR2 FQNNGV. This CDR3 has 16 residues. Trimming at V came to 4 bases and at J to 4 bases, leaving 9 bases not matched to a gene. The CDR3 nucleotides read TGTGCCAGCAGCTCAAATCTAGCGGGGGAGGGAGAGACCCAGTACTTC. Translated: CASSSNLAGEGETQYF.

This clonotype was seen a few times. This sequence joins TRBV12-3 or TRBV12-4 and TRBJ1-4; D gene uncertain. The V and J ends lost 3 bases and 7 bases respectively, with 15 bases between them. The CDR3 is made up of 15 amino acids. The CDR3 bases are TGTGCCAGCAGTTTTATTAACAACCAGGTTGAAAAACTGTTTTTT. It specifies CASSFINNQVEKLFF.

This clonotype was detected only a few times. The chain is built from TRBV4-3 and TRBJ1-6; D is unresolved. Germline V CDR1 and CDR2: LGHNA, YSLEER. The germline V and J ends were trimmed by 3 bases and 0 bases, with 6 bases remaining between them. The CDR3 covers 15 residues. CDR3 nucleotides: TGCGCCAGCAGCCACGGCAGCTCCTATAATTCACCCCTCCACTTT. Amino acids: CASSHGSSYNSPLHF.

The table lists this clonotype with a few counts. The chain couples TRBV25-1 to TRBJ2-7, with D tentatively TRBD1 (6 bases). In germline, CDR1 is MGHDK, CDR2 SYGVNS. The CDR3 loop spans 16 amino acids. V was shortened by 4 bases and J by 3 bases, with 19 bases between the two germline ends. CDR3 sequence (DNA): TGTGCCAGCAGTGGGTTGACGAGGGACACCTTCTACGAGCAGTACTTC. The encoded protein is CASSGLTRDTFYEQYF.

V and J are TRBV20-1 and TRBJ1-2; D not certain. This CDR3 has 13 residues. The germline gives CDR1 DFQATT, CDR2 SNEGSKA (reference sequence). Trimming removed 0 bases at V and 5 bases at J, with 10 bases between. CDR3 sequence reads: CSARDIGSYGYTF. CDR3 sequence (DNA): TGCAGTGCTAGAGATATTGGGTCTTATGGCTACACCTTC.

The chain uses TRBV7-2 and TRBJ2-4, with D possibly being TRBD1 (6 bases). The V gene lost 5 bases and the J gene lost 0 bases, with 14 bases spanning the gap. The germline V gene encodes CDR1 SGHTA and CDR2 FQGNSA. This CDR3 has 16 amino acids. The CDR3 DNA sequence: TGTGCCAGCAGCCTAGGGGGAAAACTAGCCAAAAACATTCAGTACTTC. It codes for CASSLGGKLAKNIQYF.

This clonotype showed up just a few times. This chain connects TRBV11-2 to TRBJ1-2; tentative D call: TRBD1 (5 bases). CDR1 is SGHAT, CDR2 FQNNGV, per germline. The CDR3 runs to 14 residues. Trimming pared 6 bases from V and 4 bases from J, leaving 15 bases between. The CDR3 here is CASSYSADSYGYTF. Here the CDR3 DNA reads TGTGCCAGCAGTTACTCCGCTGACAGCTATGGCTACACCTTC.

In its sample, this clonotype was seen a few times. The chain has TRBV6-5 and TRBJ2-7; the D gene is possibly TRBD1 (5 bases). CDR1 is MNHEY and CDR2 is SVGAGI in the germline V gene. This CDR3 is 15 amino acids long. The ends were cut back, 0 bases at V and 3 bases at J, with 12 bases in the middle. The chain's CDR3 is CASSYSGQESYEQYF. CDR3 DNA sequence: TGTGCCAGCAGTTACTCGGGGCAGGAAAGCTACGAGCAGTACTTC.

This clonotype turned up a few times. The gene calls are TRBV12-3 or TRBV12-4 and TRBJ2-4; tentatively, D is TRBD1 (6 bases). The J call is uncertain, as TRBJ2-7 better fits the DNA end. The CDR3 has 15 residues. The chain's CDR3 is CASSARDTPRDEQYF. The CDR3 DNA is TGTGCCAGCAGTGCCCGGGACACCCCCCGGGACGAGCAGTACTTC.